This T cell receptor (beta chain) was documented in a study of PD-1 blockade in mismatch repair-deficient tumors. General study findings and limits: Rapid post-treatment expansion, then contraction, generally preceding radiologic response, marked tumor-resident clones.

Every patient had mismatch repair deficiency by PCR or immunohistochemistry. TCRs were sequenced from a few patients responding to pembrolizumab. Turning to this clone: Its target is unknown. The junction shows a germline mismatch at one end, possibly a read error.

This CDR3 is built from 16 residues. In germline, CDR1 is MNHEY, CDR2 SVGAGI. TCRdb keeps only in-frame clones here, not all; method: immunoSEQ multiplex PCR. Found here are around 33,000 clones, approximately 84% of them singletons; the top ten hold roughly 3.5%. Specimen: PBMCs, collected 6 to 7 weeks after starting pembrolizumab. V is TRBV6-5 and J is TRBJ2-1, with 15 bases lining up with TRBD2. The clonotype was recovered from an adult with mismatch repair-deficient cancer. CDR3 amino acids: CASNYGTSGRKDEQFF. Written as DNA, the CDR3 is TGTGCCAGCAATTACGGGACTAGCGGGAGGAAGGATGAGCAGTTCTTC.